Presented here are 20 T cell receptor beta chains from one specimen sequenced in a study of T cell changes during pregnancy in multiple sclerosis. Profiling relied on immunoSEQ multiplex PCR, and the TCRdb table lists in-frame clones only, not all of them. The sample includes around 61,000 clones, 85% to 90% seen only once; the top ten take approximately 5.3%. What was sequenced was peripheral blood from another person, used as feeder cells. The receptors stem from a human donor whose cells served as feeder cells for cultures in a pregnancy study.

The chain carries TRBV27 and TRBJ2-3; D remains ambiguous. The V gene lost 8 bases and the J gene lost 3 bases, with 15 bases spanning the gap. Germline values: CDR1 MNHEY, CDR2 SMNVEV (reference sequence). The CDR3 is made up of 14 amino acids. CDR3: CASAEARSTDTQYF. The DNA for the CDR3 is TGTGCCAGCGCAGAGGCGAGGAGTACAGATACGCAGTATTTT.

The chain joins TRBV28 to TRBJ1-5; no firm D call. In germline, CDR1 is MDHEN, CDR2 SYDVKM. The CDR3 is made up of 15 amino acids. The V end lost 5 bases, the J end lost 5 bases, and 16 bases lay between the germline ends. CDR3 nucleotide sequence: TGTGCCAGCAGTCCCGGGCTCGGGGAGGATCAGCCCCAGCATTTT. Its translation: CASSPGLGEDQPQHF.

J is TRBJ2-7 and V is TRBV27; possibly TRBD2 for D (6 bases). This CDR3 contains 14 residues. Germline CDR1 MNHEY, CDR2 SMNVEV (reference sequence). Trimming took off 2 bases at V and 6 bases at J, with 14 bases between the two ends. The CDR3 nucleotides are TGTGCCAGCAGTTTAGGTGTAGGACTAAGCGAGCAGTACTTC. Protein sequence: CASSLGVGLSEQYF.

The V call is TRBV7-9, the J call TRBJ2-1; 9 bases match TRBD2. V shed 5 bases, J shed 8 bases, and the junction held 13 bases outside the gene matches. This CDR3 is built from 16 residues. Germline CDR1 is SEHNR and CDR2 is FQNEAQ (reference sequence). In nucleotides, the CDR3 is TGTGCCAGCAGCCCGGGCGAGAGCGGGGGGCGGGATGAGCAGTTCTTC. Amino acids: CASSPGESGGRDEQFF.

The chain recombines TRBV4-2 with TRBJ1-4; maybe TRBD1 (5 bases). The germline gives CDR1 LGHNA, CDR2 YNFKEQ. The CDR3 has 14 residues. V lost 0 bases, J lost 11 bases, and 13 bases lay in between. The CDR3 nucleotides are TGTGCCAGCAGCCAAGAGCAGGCAGGGATGAAACTGTTTTTT. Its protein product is CASSQEQAGMKLFF.

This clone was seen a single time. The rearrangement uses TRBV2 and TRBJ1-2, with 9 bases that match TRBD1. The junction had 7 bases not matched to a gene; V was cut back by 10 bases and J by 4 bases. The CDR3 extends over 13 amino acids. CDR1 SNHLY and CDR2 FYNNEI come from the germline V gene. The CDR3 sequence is CATRTGAFYGYTF. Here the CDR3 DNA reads TGTGCCACTAGGACAGGGGCCTTCTATGGCTACACCTTC.

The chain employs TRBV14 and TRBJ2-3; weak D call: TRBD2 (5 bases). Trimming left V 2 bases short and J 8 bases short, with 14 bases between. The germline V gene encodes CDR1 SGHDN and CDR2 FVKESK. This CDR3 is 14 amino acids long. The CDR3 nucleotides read TGTGCCAGCAGCCAAAAACTAGTTTTTGGTACGCAGTATTTT. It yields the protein CASSQKLVFGTQYF.

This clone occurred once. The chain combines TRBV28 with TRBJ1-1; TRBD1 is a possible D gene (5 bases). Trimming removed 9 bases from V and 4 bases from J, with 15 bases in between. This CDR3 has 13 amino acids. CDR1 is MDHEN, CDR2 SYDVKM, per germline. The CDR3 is CASGSGWRTEAFF. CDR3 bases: TGTGCCAGTGGATCAGGGTGGCGCACTGAAGCTTTCTTT.

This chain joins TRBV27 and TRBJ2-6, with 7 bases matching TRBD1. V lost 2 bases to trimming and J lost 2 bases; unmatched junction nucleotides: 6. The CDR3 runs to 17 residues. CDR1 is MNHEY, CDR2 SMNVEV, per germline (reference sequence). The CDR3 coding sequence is TGTGCCAGCAGTTTACGCCTCACAGGGGCTGGGGCCAACGTCCTGACTTTC. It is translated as CASSLRLTGAGANVLTF.

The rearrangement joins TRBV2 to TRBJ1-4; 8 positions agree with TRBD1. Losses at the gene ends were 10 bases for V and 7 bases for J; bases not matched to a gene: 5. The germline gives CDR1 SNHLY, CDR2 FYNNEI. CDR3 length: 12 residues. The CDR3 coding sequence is TGTGCCACCCAGGGGGCCGGTGAAAAACTGTTTTTT. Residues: CATQGAGEKLFF.

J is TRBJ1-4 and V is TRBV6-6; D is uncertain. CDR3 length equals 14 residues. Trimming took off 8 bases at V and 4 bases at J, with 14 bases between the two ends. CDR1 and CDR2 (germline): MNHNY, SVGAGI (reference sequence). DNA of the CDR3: TGTGCCAGCCAAAGGAAAGATATTAATGAAAAACTGTTTTTT. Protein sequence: CASQRKDINEKLFF.

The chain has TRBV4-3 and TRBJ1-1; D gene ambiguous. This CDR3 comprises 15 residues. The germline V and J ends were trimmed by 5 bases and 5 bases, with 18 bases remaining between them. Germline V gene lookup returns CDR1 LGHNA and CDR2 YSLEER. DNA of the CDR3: TGCGCCAGCAGCTATTCCGAGGGAGTATCGACTGAAGCTTTCTTT. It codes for CASSYSEGVSTEAFF.

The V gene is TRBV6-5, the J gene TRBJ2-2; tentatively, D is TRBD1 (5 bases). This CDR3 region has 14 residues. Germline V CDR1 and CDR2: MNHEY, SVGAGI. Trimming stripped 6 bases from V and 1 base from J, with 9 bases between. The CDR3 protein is CASSPTGNTGELFF. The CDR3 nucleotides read TGTGCCAGCAGCCCCACAGGGAACACCGGGGAGCTGTTTTTT.

The CDR3 DNA reads as TGTGCCAGCAGCAAAGCAGACAGTGGAACCTACGAGCAGTACTTC. Translated, it gives CASSKADSGTYEQYF. The genes are TRBV21-1 and TRBJ2-7; TRBD1 is the table's D call, not checked against the DNA. TRBV21-1 is noted as a pseudogene. The CDR3 runs to 15 residues.

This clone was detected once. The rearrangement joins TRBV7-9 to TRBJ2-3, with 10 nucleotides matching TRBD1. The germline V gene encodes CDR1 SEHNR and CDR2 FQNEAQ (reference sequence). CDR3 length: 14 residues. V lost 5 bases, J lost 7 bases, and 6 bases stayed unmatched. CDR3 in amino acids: CASSRTGGLNTQYF. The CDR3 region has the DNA TGTGCCAGCAGCAGGACAGGGGGATTGAATACGCAGTATTTT.

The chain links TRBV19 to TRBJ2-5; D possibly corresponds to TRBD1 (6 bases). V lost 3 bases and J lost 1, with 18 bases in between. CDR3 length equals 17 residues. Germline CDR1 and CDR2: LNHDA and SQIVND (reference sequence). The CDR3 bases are TGTGCCAGTAGTATTAGATATCAGACAGGTAGCCAAGAGACCCAGTACTTC. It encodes CASSIRYQTGSQETQYF.

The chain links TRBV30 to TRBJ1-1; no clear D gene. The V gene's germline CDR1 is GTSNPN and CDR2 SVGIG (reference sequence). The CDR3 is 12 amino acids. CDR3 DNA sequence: TGTGCTCAAAGCGAGGCCCGCCCTGAAGCTTTCTTT. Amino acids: CAQSEARPEAFF.

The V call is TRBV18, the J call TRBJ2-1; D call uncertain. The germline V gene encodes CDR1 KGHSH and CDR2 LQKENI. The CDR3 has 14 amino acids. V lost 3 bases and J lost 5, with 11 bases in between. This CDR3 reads CASSPTNANNEQFF. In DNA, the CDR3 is TGTGCCAGCTCACCGACAAACGCCAACAATGAGCAGTTCTTC.

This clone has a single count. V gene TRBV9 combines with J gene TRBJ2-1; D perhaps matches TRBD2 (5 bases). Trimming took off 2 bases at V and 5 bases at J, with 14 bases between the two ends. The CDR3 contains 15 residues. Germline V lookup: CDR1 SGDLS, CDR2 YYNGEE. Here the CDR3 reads CASSVEGWGNNEQFF. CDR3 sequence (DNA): TGTGCCAGCAGCGTTGAGGGTTGGGGAAACAATGAGCAGTTCTTC. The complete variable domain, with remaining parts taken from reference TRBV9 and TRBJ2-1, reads DSGVTQTPKHLITATGQRVTLRCSPRSGDLSVYWYQQSLDQGLQFLIQYYNGEERAKGNILERFSAQQFPDLHSELNLSSLELGDSALYFCASSVEGWGNNEQFFGPGTRLTVL.

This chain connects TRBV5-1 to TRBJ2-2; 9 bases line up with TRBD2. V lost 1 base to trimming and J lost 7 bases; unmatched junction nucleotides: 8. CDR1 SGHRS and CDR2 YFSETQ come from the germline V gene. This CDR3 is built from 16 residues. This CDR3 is CASSLPSSGSSGELFF. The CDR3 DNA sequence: TGCGCCAGCAGCTTGCCCAGTAGCGGGAGTAGCGGGGAGCTGTTTTTT.